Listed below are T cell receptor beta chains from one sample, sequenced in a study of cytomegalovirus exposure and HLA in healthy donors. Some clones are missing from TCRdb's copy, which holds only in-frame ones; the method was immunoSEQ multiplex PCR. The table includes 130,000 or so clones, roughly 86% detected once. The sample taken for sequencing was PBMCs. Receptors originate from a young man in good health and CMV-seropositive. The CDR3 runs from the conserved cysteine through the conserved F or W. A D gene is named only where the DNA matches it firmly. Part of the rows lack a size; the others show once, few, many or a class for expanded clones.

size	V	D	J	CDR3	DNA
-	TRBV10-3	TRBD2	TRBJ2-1	CAISESWEGSYNEQFF	TGTGCCATCAGTGAGTCGTGGGAGGGTTCCTACAATGAGCAGTTCTTC
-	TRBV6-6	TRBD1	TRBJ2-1	CASITRDRDRNEQFF	TGTGCCAGTATAACACGGGACAGGGATCGCAATGAGCAGTTCTTC
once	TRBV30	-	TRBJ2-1	CAWSVTGSNMQFF	TGTGCCTGGAGCGTTACAGGGAGCAATATGCAGTTCTTC
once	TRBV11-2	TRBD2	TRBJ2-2	CASRPLGLAGGTGELFF	TGTGCCAGCAGACCCCTCGGGCTAGCGGGAGGAACCGGGGAGCTGTTTTTT
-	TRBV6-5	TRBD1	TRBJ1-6	CASSSRGRNSPLHF	TGTGCCAGCAGTAGCAGGGGGCGTAATTCACCCCTCCACTTT
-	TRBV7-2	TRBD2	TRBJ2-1	CASSQGLAGVPGQFF	TGTGCCAGCAGCCAGGGACTAGCGGGAGTACCGGGGCAGTTCTTC
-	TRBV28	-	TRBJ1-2	CASSLREQIVYYGYTF	TGTGCCAGCAGTTTGAGGGAGCAGATCGTCTACTATGGCTACACCTTC
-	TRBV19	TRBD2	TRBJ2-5	CARGQGTVTSGRLPEETQYF	TGTGCCAGGGGACAGGGGACTGTGACTAGCGGGAGGCTCCCCGAAGAGACCCAGTACTTC
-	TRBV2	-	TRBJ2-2	CASSDRDTGELFF	TGTGCCAGCAGTGATCGGGACACCGGGGAGCTGTTTTTT
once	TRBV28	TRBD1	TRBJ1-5	CASSPGDRGVGNQPQHF	TGTGCCAGCAGTCCTGGGGACAGGGGGGTCGGCAATCAGCCCCAGCATTTT
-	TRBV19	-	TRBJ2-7	CASSRTEDYEQYF	TGTGCCAGTAGTAGGACAGAAGACTACGAGCAGTACTTC
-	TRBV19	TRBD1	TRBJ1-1	CASSIGDRGVVDTEAFF	TGTGCCAGTAGTATAGGGGACAGGGGAGTTGTCGACACTGAAGCTTTCTTT
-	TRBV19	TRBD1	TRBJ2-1	CASSMEGTGWGGEQFF	TGTGCCAGTAGTATGGAAGGGACAGGGTGGGGCGGTGAGCAGTTCTTC
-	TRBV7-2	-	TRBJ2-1	CASSYGGEQFF	TGTGCCAGCAGCTACGGCGGAGAGCAGTTCTTC
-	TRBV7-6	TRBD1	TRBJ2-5	CASSPGQANLQETQYF	TGTGCCAGCAGCCCCGGACAGGCTAACCTCCAAGAGACCCAGTACTTC
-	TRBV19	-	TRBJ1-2	CASSIGGNYGYTF	TGTGCCAGTAGTATAGGCGGAAACTATGGCTACACCTTC
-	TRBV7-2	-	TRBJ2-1	CASSLESAYNEQFF	TGTGCCAGCAGCTTAGAAAGCGCCTACAATGAGCAGTTCTTC